A single sample is the source of the 20 T cell receptor beta chains below, sequenced in a study of technical replicates of blood from a handful of donors (dated by TCRdb to about 2017). Libraries were built with the immunoSEQ multiplex PCR assay. The table was pulled from immuneACCESS by TCRdb, which kept in-frame rearrangements only. Such tables lose some clones; where checked, under half of the loss comes from unresolved V genes, and the rest has no known cause. The sample table lists tens of thousands of clones, 70% to 90% of them with a count of one. The ten largest clones add up to 3.5% to 5% of the sample. Material: PBMCs. These receptor sequences come from a human donor in good health. Some clones in this sample may be carry-over from other donors' samples.

The chain combines TRBV4-1 with TRBJ1-2; 9 positions agree with TRBD1. With 4 bases clipped from V and 6 bases from J, the junction kept 9 bases outside the gene matches. Germline V gene sequence: CDR1 MGHRA, CDR2 YSYEKL. The CDR3 loop spans 15 amino acids. The CDR3 DNA reads as TGCGCCAGCAGCCTATACGTACAGGGGGCGCATGGCTACACCTTC. Translating it yields CASSLYVQGAHGYTF.

V gene TRBV18 combines with J gene TRBJ2-2; 15 bases align to TRBD2. The CDR3 sequence is 19 residues long. The V and J ends lost 3 bases and 2 bases, in that order; junction bases with no gene match: 7. Germline V gene data show CDR1 as KGHSH and CDR2 as LQKENI. CDR3 sequence reads: CASSPAGTSGRSNTGELFF. The CDR3, as DNA: TGTGCCAGCTCACCTGCCGGGACTAGCGGGAGGTCAAACACCGGGGAGCTGTTTTTT.

V is TRBV2 and J is TRBJ2-5; 12 bases fit TRBD2. This CDR3 has 15 residues. Germline-derived CDR1 and CDR2 are SNHLY and FYNNEI. Trimming cost V 4 bases and J 2 bases; bases outside gene matches: 2. The CDR3 DNA follows: TGTGCCAGCAGTGTTCTAGCGGGGGGGCAAGAGACCCAGTACTTC. It is translated as CASSVLAGGQETQYF.

The chain recombines TRBV1 with TRBJ2-1; TRBD2, the table's D call, was not compared with the DNA. TRBV1 is deemed a pseudogene. The CDR3 spans 14 residues. The chain's CDR3 is CTSSQGLASFEQFF. DNA of the CDR3: TGCACCAGCAGCCAGGGACTAGCGTCTTTTGAGCAGTTCTTC.

The rearrangement joins TRBV7-2 to TRBJ2-7; 10 bases agree with TRBD2. The CDR3 is 15 amino acids. V was pared by 6 bases and J by 3 bases, with 8 bases of the junction left unmatched. The V gene's germline CDR1 is SGHTA and CDR2 FQGNSA. CDR3 bases: TGTGCCAGCAGTTCCCTTTCTAGCGGGAGCTACGAGCAGTACTTC. Translation gives CASSSLSSGSYEQYF.

The V call is TRBV14, the J call TRBJ2-7, with 8 nucleotides matching TRBD1. This CDR3 spans 12 amino acids. Germline V lookup: CDR1 SGHDN, CDR2 FVKESK. V trimming: 5 bases; J trimming: 4 bases; junction bases outside the gene matches: 1. For the CDR3, the DNA is TGTGCCAGCAGCACAGGGGGATACGAGCAGTACTTC. Its translation is CASSTGGYEQYF.

The V and J genes are TRBV11-2 and TRBJ1-1; D call uncertain. The CDR3 length is 12 residues. CDR1 SGHAT and CDR2 FQNNGV come from the germline V gene. Trimming took off 1 base at V and 4 bases at J, with 4 bases between the two ends. The CDR3 sequence: CASSLVLTEAFF. Here the CDR3 DNA reads TGTGCCAGCAGCTTAGTTCTCACTGAAGCTTTCTTT.

The chain recombines TRBV6-1 with TRBJ1-5, with D unresolved. The CDR3 contains 9 residues. The germline V gene encodes CDR1 MNHNS and CDR2 SASEGT. The V end lost 5 bases, the J end lost 10 bases, and 3 bases lay between the germline ends. CDR3 sequence reads: CASSSPQHF. The CDR3 DNA sequence: TGTGCCAGCAGTTCACCCCAGCATTTT.

The rearrangement joins TRBV7-3 to TRBJ2-7; D is perhaps TRBD2 (5 bases). V was trimmed by 6 bases and J by 6 bases, leaving 21 bases between them. Germline assignment: CDR1 SGHTA and CDR2 FQGTGA. CDR3 length equals 15 residues. CDR3 DNA sequence: TGTGCCAGCAGACCGAGCTCTCGAGGGTACTGCGAGCAGTACTTC. It translates to CASRPSSRGYCEQYF.

The chain has TRBV27 and TRBJ2-1, with 10 bases aligning to TRBD2. Germline V gives CDR1 MNHEY, CDR2 SMNVEV (reference sequence). J lost 0 bases, V lost 7 bases, and 3 bases had no gene match. This CDR3 region has 15 residues. CDR3 DNA sequence: TGTGCCAGCAACCTAGCGGGAGACTCCTACAATGAGCAGTTCTTC. Translation gives CASNLAGDSYNEQFF.

V and J are TRBV19 and TRBJ2-1, with D possibly matching TRBD2 (6 bases). The CDR3 spans 15 residues. V was pared by 2 bases and J by 5 bases, with 13 bases between. CDR1 and CDR2 from the germline V gene are LNHDA and SQIVND (reference sequence). The CDR3 region is CASSITGGNDNEQFF. The CDR3 nucleotides are TGTGCCAGTAGTATAACGGGCGGGAACGACAATGAGCAGTTCTTC.

This clone was seen a handful of times. The rearrangement joins TRBV7-8 to TRBJ1-2; D is possibly TRBD1 (6 bases). Germline CDR1 is SGHVS and CDR2 is FQNEAQ. CDR3 size: 13 residues. With 5 bases removed from V and 2 bases from J, the gap between germline ends came to 9 bases. CDR3 DNA: TGTGCCAGCAGCGCGGACAGAAACTATGGCTACACCTTC. This codes for CASSADRNYGYTF.

The chain employs TRBV7-2 and TRBJ1-3; D is unclear. The V gene lost 2 bases and the J gene lost 2 bases, with 10 bases spanning the gap. This CDR3 is 15 amino acids long. The germline V gene has CDR1 SGHTA and CDR2 FQGNSA. In DNA form, the CDR3 reads TGTGCCAGCAGCTTAATCGTGGGAGCTGGAAACACCATATATTTT. Residues: CASSLIVGAGNTIYF.

The CDR3: CASSQGTGHEKLFF. As DNA, the CDR3 is TGCGCCAGCAGCCAAGGGACAGGGCACGAAAAACTGTTTTTT. The chain links TRBV4-3 to TRBJ1-4, with 8 bases fitting TRBD1. This CDR3 contains 14 residues. Looked up from germline, CDR1 is LGHNA and CDR2 is YSLEER. Trimming at V came to 1 base and at J to 8 bases, leaving 3 bases not matched to a gene.

The rearrangement links TRBV29-1 to TRBJ1-1, with D perhaps matching TRBD1 (5 bases). V lost 6 bases and J lost 5, with 16 bases in between. The CDR3 length is 13 residues. The V gene's germline CDR1 is SQVTM and CDR2 ANQGSEA. CDR3 nucleotide sequence: TGCAGCGTGTTTCGGGGGGAAGGAACTGAAGCTTTCTTT. Its translation: CSVFRGEGTEAFF.

The chain carries TRBV4-1 and TRBJ2-5; 8 bases are a match to TRBD2. CDR3 length equals 14 residues. The germline CDR1 and CDR2 sequences are MGHRA and YSYEKL. Trimming cost V 5 bases and J 1 base; bases outside gene matches: 3. CDR3 nucleotides: TGCGCCAGCAGCGCGCGGGGGGTCCAAGAGACCCAGTACTTC. Residues: CASSARGVQETQYF.

The gene calls are TRBV5-4 and TRBJ2-1; D ambiguous. The CDR3 is 14 amino acids. The V end lost 0 bases, the J end lost 0 bases, and 4 bases lay between the germline ends. Germline loops: CDR1 SGHNT, CDR2 YYREEE (reference sequence). The CDR3 DNA reads as TGTGCCAGCAGCTTGGGTAACTCCTACAATGAGCAGTTCTTC. Protein product: CASSLGNSYNEQFF.

The J gene is TRBJ2-5, the V gene TRBV7-2; D unresolved. The V gene's germline CDR1 is SGHTA and CDR2 FQGNSA. V was clipped by 5 bases and J by 5 bases, with 18 bases between them. The CDR3 covers 15 residues. The DNA for the CDR3 is TGTGCCAGCAGCCCCATGTATAGAGAGTCGGAGACCCAGTACTTC. Translating it yields CASSPMYRESETQYF.

This clone was seen a handful of times. V and J are TRBV29-1 and TRBJ2-1; D may be TRBD2 (6 bases). With 4 bases removed from V and 0 bases from J, the gap between germline ends came to 16 bases. Germline V gives CDR1 SQVTM, CDR2 ANQGSEA. The CDR3 is made up of 16 amino acids. The CDR3 sequence is CSVGGDSRSSYNEQFF. The CDR3 DNA is TGCAGCGTTGGTGGGGACTCCAGGAGCTCCTACAATGAGCAGTTCTTC.

The chain recombines TRBV15 with TRBJ1-2; 7 nucleotides agree with TRBD1. Germline V gene data show CDR1 as LNHNV and CDR2 as YYDKDF (reference sequence). Germline trimming cut 1 base from V and 7 bases from J; bases unmatched to any gene: 12. There are 16 residues in the CDR3. The CDR3 DNA follows: TGTGCCACCAGCAGAGGGGGGACAGCCCCTTCTGGTGGCTACACCTTC. Its translation: CATSRGGTAPSGGYTF.